Included here is one T cell receptor beta chain sequence, with context. Its target is not known. The sample comes from a study of shared clonotypes between healthy human individuals. Study results and caveats: Deeper or shallower sequencing was expected to change how clonotypes are shared among donors. Shared clonotypes across all four donors exceeded non-shared ones in generation probability.

Germline CDR1 SGHRS, CDR2 YFSETQ. This CDR3 has 16 residues. J lost 3 bases, V lost 4 bases, and 6 bases had no gene match. In the sorted-subset replicate PCRs, approximately 200 ng DNA, tens of thousands of T cell genomes, was used. Method: immunoSEQ multiplex PCR; TCRdb's copy keeps in-frame clones and lacks some. The repertoire includes roughly 2,000,000 clones, 93% of them detected once, and about 1.6% sits in the top ten. The naive CD8 subset, CD45RO-negative cells positively selected for CCR7, excluded terminally differentiated effector memory CD45RA+ cells. This receptor was identified in a man younger than 35 in good health. Some clones in this sample may be carry-over from other donors' samples. This chain joins TRBV5-1 and TRBJ2-1; TRBD2 agrees at 11 bases. What was sequenced was naive CD8+ T cells from PBMCs. The CDR3 sequence: CASSRKGLADYNEQFF. The CDR3 DNA sequence: TGCGCCAGCAGCAGGAAGGGACTAGCGGACTACAATGAGCAGTTCTTC.